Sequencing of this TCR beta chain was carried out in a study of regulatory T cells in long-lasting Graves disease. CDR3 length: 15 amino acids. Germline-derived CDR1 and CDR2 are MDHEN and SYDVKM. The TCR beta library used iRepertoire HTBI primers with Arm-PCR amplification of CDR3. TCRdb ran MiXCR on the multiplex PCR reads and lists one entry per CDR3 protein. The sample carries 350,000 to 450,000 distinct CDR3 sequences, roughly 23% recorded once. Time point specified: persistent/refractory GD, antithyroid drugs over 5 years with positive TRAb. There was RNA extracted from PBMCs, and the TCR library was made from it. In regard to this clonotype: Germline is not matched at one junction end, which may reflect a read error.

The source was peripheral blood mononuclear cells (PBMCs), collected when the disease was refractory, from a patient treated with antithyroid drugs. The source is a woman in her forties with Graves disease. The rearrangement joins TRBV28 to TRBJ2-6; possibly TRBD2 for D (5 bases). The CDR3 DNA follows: TGTGCCGGCAGCGAGGCGGGCTCTGGGGCCAACGTCCTGACTTTC. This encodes CAGSEAGSGANVLTF.